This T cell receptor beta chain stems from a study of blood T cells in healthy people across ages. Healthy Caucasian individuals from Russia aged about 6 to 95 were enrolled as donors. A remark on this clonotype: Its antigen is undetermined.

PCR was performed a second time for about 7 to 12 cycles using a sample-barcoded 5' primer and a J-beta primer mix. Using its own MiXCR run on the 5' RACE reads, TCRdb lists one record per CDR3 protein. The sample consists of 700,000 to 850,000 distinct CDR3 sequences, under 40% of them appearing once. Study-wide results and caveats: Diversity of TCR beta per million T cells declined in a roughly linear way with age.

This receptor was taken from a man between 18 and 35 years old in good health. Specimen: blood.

The CDR3 sequence: CASNKGVVLDPENTGELFF. The CDR3 DNA reads TGTGCCAGCAATAAGGGAGTCGTGTTGGACCCCGAAAACACCGGGGAGCTGTTTTTT. The chain is built from TRBV7-8 and TRBJ2-2, with D maybe TRBD2 (5 bases). The germline V gene has CDR1 SGHVS and CDR2 FQNEAQ. The CDR3 totals 19 residues. Trimming pared 7 bases from V and 2 bases from J, leaving 26 bases between.